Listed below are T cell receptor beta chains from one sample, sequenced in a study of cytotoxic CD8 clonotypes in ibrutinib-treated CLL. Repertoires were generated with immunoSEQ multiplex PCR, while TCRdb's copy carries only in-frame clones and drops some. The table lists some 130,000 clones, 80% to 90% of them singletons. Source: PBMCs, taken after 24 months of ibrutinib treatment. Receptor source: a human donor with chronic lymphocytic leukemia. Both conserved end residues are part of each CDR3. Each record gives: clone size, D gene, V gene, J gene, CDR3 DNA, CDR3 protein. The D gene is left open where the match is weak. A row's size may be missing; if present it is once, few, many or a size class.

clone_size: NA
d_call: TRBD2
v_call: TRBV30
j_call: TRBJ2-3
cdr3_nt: TGTGCCTGGAGAACTAGCGGCACAGATACGCAGTATTTT
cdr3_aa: CAWRTSGTDTQYF

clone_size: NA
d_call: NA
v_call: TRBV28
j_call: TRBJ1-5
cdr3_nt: TGTGCCAGCAGTTTGCAGTATAGCAATCAGCCCCAGCATTTT
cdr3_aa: CASSLQYSNQPQHF

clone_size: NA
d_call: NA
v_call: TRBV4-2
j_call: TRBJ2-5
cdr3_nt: TGTGCCAGCAGCCAAGGAGACACACCCCAAGAGACCCAGTACTTC
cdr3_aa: CASSQGDTPQETQYF

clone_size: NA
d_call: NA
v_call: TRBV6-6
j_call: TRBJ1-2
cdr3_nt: TGTGCCAGCAGACCAGGGTACTATGGCTACACCTTC
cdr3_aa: CASRPGYYGYTF

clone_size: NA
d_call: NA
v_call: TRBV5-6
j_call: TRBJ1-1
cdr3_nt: TGTGCCAGCAGCGCCGGGGTGGAGGCTTTCTTT
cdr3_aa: CASSAGVEAFF

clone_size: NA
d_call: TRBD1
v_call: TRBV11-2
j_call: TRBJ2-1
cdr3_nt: TGTGCCAGCAGCATGGACAGGGGGCGTGAGCAGTTCTTC
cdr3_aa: CASSMDRGREQFF

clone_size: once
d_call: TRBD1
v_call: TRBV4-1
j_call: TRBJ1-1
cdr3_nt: TGCGCCAGCAGCCAAGACCGTAACAGGGGGCAGTACACTGAAGCTTTCTTT
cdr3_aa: CASSQDRNRGQYTEAFF

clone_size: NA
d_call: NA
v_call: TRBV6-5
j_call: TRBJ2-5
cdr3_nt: TGTGCCAGCAGTTACGAGACAGCCGCGACCCAGTACTTC
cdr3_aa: CASSYETAATQYF

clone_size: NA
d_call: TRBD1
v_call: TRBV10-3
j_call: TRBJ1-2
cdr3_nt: TGTGCCATCAGTGAAGGGACAGGGGTGAGCGGCTACACCTTC
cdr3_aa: CAISEGTGVSGYTF

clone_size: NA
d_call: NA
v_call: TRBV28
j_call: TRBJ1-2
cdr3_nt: TGTGCCAGCCGCCTCCTCGAGGGGTATGGCTACACCTTC
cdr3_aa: CASRLLEGYGYTF

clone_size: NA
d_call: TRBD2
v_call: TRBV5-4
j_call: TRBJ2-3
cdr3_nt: TGTGCCAGCAGCTTCTTAACTAGCGTAGCAGATACGCAGTATTTT
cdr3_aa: CASSFLTSVADTQYF

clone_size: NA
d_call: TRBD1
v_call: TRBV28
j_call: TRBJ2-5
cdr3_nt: TGTGCCAGCAGTTTTGACAGGGTTGGTGTCCAAGAGACCCAGTACTTC
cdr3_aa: CASSFDRVGVQETQYF

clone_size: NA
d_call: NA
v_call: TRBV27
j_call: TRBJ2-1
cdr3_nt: TGTGCCAGCAGGGACTATTACAATGAGCAGTTCTTC
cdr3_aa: CASRDYYNEQFF

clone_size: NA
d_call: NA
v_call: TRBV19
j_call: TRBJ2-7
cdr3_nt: TGTGCCACCAGGACCGAGTCCTACGAGCAGTACTTC
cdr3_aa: CATRTESYEQYF

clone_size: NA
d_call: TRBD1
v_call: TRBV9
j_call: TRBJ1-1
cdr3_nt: TGTGCCAGCAGCGTAGAATGGGACAGCATGAACACTGAAGCTTTCTTT
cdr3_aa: CASSVEWDSMNTEAFF

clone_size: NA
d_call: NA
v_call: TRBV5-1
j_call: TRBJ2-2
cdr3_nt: TGCGCCAGCAGCTTGGGTAGCTTGAACACCGGGGAGCTGTTTTTT
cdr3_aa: CASSLGSLNTGELFF

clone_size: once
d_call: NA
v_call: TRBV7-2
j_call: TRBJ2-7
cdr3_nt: TGTGCCAGCAGCTTAGGAGGGGGGAACGAGCAGTACTTC
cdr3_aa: CASSLGGGNEQYF

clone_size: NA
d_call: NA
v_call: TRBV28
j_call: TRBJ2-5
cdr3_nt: TGTGCCAGCAGCCGGAGGGGGGCGGGGCAGGAGACCCAGTACTTC
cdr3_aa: CASSRRGAGQETQYF

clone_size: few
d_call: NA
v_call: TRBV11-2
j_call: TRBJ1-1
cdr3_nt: TGTGCCAGCAGGCAGTGGGGAAGGAGGAACACTGAAGCTTTCTTT
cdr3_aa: CASRQWGRRNTEAFF

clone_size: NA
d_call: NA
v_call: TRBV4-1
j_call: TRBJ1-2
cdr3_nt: TGCGCCAGCAGCCAAGACGCGGGGGTCGGCTACACCTTC
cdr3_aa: CASSQDAGVGYTF

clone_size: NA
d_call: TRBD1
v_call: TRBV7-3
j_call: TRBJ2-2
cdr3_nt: TGTGCCAGCAGCTCCGGGACAGCGAACACCGGGGAGCTGTTTTTT
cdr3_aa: CASSSGTANTGELFF

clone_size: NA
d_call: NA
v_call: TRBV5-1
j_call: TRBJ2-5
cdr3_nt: TGCGCCAGCAGCTTAGGACCATCTCCCCAAGAGACCCAGTACTTC
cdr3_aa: CASSLGPSPQETQYF

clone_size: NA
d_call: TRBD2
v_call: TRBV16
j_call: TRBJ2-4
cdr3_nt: TGTGCCAGCAGCCACGGGAGGGACGGAAAAAACATTCAGTACTTC
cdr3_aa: CASSHGRDGKNIQYF

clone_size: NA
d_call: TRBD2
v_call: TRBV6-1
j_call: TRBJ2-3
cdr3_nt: TGTGCCAGCAGTGCCCAGTTAGCGGGAGGCGCAGATACGCAGTATTTT
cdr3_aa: CASSAQLAGGADTQYF

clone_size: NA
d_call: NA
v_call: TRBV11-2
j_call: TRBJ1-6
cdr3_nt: TGTGCCAGCAGCTTGAGTAATATACGTAATTCACCCCTCCACTTT
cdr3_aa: CASSLSNIRNSPLHF

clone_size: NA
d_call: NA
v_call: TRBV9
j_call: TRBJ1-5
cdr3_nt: TGTGCCAGCAGCGTAGCGGGTTATAGCAATCAGCCCCAGCATTTT
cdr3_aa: CASSVAGYSNQPQHF

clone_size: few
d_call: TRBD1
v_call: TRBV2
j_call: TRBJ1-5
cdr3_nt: TGTGCCAGCAGTACGACAGGGGGCTCGCATAGCAATCAGCCCCAGCATTTT
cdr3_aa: CASSTTGGSHSNQPQHF

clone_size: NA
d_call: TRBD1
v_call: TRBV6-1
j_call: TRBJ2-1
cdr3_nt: TGTGCCAGCAGCCCCAGGGGGGAGCAGTTCTTC
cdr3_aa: CASSPRGEQFF

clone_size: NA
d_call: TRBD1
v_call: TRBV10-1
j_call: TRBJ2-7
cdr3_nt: TGCGCCAGCAGTCCCGGGACAGGGAGACTAGGATGCTACGAGCAGTACTTC
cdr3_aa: CASSPGTGRLGCYEQYF

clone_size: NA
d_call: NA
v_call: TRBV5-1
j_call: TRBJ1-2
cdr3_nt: TGCGCCAGCAGCTTGGACGCCGGGACCAAAGGCCCCATTGACTTC
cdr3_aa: CASSLDAGTKGPIDF

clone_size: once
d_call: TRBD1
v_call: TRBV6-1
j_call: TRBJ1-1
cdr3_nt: TGTGCCAGCAGTGAAGGCGACAGGGCCGACATTGAAGCTTTCTTT
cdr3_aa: CASSEGDRADIEAFF

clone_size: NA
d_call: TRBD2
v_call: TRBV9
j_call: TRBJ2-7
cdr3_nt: TGTGCCAGCAGCTCGACTAGCGGGAGGGCCGCCGAGCAGTACTTC
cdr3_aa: CASSSTSGRAAEQYF

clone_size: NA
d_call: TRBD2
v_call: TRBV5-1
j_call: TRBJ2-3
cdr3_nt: TGCGCCAGCAGCTTGGCACTAGCGGACACAGATACGCAGTATTTT
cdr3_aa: CASSLALADTDTQYF

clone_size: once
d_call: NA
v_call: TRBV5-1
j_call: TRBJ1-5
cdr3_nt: TGCGCCAGCTGGACAGTTAGCAATCAGCCCCAGCATTTT
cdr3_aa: CASWTVSNQPQHF

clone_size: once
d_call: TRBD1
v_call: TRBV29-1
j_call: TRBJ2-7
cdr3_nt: TGCAGCGTGCCGGGACAGGGGACTTACGAGCAGTACTTC
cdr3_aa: CSVPGQGTYEQYF

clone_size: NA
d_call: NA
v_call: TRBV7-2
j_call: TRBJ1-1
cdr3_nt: TGTGCCAGCAGCTCCAGCCGGGAGGGGTTCACTGAAGCTTTCTTT
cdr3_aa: CASSSSREGFTEAFF

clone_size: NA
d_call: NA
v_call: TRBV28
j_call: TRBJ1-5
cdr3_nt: TGTGCCAGCAGTTTAGACTATGCAACGTCCCAGCATTTT
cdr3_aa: CASSLDYATSQHF

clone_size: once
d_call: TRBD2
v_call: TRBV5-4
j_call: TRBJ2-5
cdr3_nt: TGTGCCAGCAGCTTGGGACTAGCGGGTTTCCAAGAGACCCAGTACTTC
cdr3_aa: CASSLGLAGFQETQYF

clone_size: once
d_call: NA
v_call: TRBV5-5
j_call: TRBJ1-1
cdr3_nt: TGTGCCAGCAGAACCGGGACAATGAACACTGAAGCTTTCTTT
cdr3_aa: CASRTGTMNTEAFF

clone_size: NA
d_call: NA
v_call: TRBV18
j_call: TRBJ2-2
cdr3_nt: TGTGCCAGCTCACCTTCCCTTTCGAACACCGGGGAGCTGTTTTTT
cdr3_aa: CASSPSLSNTGELFF